A selection of T cell receptor beta chains follows, all from one sample in a study of cytomegalovirus exposure and HLA in healthy donors. Some clones are missing from TCRdb's copy, which holds only in-frame ones; the method was immunoSEQ multiplex PCR. In the table there are approximately 97,000 clones, roughly 95% of which are singletons. The specimen was PBMCs. All receptors derive from a woman under 30 in good health and CMV-seronegative. Each CDR3 is given with its conserved first and last residue. Fields, in order: D gene, V gene, clone size, J gene, CDR3 DNA, CDR3 protein. A D gene is named only where the DNA matches it firmly. Rows may omit the clone size; those that give it use once, few, many or a size class.

TRBD2	TRBV19	-	TRBJ2-7	TGTGCCAGTAGTGCGACTAGCGGGAGGCCCTCCTACGAGCAGTACTTC	CASSATSGRPSYEQYF
TRBD2	TRBV7-7	-	TRBJ2-1	TGTGCTAGCAGCCCAAGAGCGGGGCAGAGCTCCTACAATGAGCAGTTCTTC	CASSPRAGQSSYNEQFF
-	TRBV7-7	once	TRBJ2-2	TGTGCTAGCAGCTCCCGAGGGGGATCCGGGGAGCTGTTTTTT	CASSSRGGSGELFF
-	TRBV30	-	TRBJ1-1	TGTGCCTGGAGTGTACTGTCGAACACTGAAGCTTTCTTT	CAWSVLSNTEAFF
-	TRBV5-6	-	TRBJ2-1	TGTGCCAGCAGCTTGTACGGGGGTGATTACAATGAGCAGTTCTTC	CASSLYGGDYNEQFF
TRBD2	TRBV6-1	-	TRBJ2-1	TGTGCCAGCAGTGAATTGCGGGAGGGCTACAATGAGCAGTTCTTC	CASSELREGYNEQFF
TRBD1	TRBV7-9	-	TRBJ1-2	TGTGCCAGCAGTTCCCAAGGGACAGGGGGCGATGGCTACACCTTC	CASSSQGTGGDGYTF
-	TRBV7-9	-	TRBJ2-7	TGTGCCAGCAGCTTAGCAGACACAGGTACCTACGAGCAGTACTTC	CASSLADTGTYEQYF
TRBD2	TRBV5-1	-	TRBJ2-3	TGCGCCAGCAGCTTTGGACTAGCTGGAGATACGCAGTATTTT	CASSFGLAGDTQYF
-	TRBV4-1	-	TRBJ1-2	TGCGCCAGCAGCCAAGAGAGGGCTGGCTACACCTTC	CASSQERAGYTF
TRBD1	TRBV7-9	-	TRBJ2-5	TGTGCCAGCAGCCGACTCGTCGGGACAGATAAAGAGACCCAGTACTTC	CASSRLVGTDKETQYF
-	TRBV11-2	-	TRBJ1-4	TGTGCCAGCAGCTTAGCGCGGGGAGGGTTTGAAAAACTGTTTTTT	CASSLARGGFEKLFF
TRBD1	TRBV18	-	TRBJ1-2	TGTGCCAGCACAGGACAGGGGTCTCTAAACTATGGCTACACCTTC	CASTGQGSLNYGYTF
-	TRBV4-3	once	TRBJ1-2	TGCGCCAGCAGCCAAGAACAGGGAAGCTATGGCTACACCTTC	CASSQEQGSYGYTF
TRBD2	TRBV9	-	TRBJ2-1	TGTGCCAGCAGCCTACTAGCGGGAGGTGCCTACAATGAGCAGTTCTTC	CASSLLAGGAYNEQFF
TRBD2	TRBV7-3	-	TRBJ2-1	TGTGCCAGCAGCGACTCCGGCGGGGGGTGGAATGAGCAGTTCTTC	CASSDSGGGWNEQFF
-	TRBV30	-	TRBJ1-6	TGTGCCTGGAGGAGCGGTATCTATAATTCACCCCTCCACTTT	CAWRSGIYNSPLHF
TRBD2	TRBV5-1	-	TRBJ2-1	TGCGCCAGCGGGGGAGCGGGAGGGCCAGAGGAGCAGTTCTTC	CASGGAGGPEEQFF
TRBD1	TRBV7-9	-	TRBJ1-2	TGTGCCAGCAGCTCGACGGACGGACAGGGGACCTATGGCTACACCTTC	CASSSTDGQGTYGYTF
TRBD1	TRBV27	-	TRBJ1-1	TGTGCCAGCAAGCCATTCCGGGACAGAGCCACTGAAGCTTTCTTT	CASKPFRDRATEAFF
-	TRBV10-3	-	TRBJ2-7	TGTGCCATCAGTGAGGGAGCAATCTCCTACGAGCAGTACTTC	CAISEGAISYEQYF
-	TRBV14	-	TRBJ1-2	TGTGCCAGCAGCCAGGGACATACTGGTGGCTACACCTTC	CASSQGHTGGYTF
-	TRBV19	once	TRBJ1-3	TGTGCCAGTAGTATTGGTCCGCGGGCGTCCTCTGGAAACACCATATATTTT	CASSIGPRASSGNTIYF
TRBD2	TRBV6-4	few	TRBJ2-2	TGTGCCAGCAGTGCCACTAGCGGGAGTGGAACCGGGGAGCTGTTTTTT	CASSATSGSGTGELFF
-	TRBV19	-	TRBJ1-5	TGTGCCAGTAGTATCAGGGTTAATAGCAATCAGCCCCAGCATTTT	CASSIRVNSNQPQHF
TRBD1	TRBV6-8	-	TRBJ2-3	TGTGCCAGCAGTTATTCTAGTCCTTCACGGGGACAGGGACAAACGAGCACAGATACGCAGTATTTT	CASSYSSPSRGQGQTSTDTQYF
TRBD1	TRBV2	-	TRBJ2-2	TGTGCCAGCGGGGGGACAGGGGGCACCGGGGAGCTGTTTTTT	CASGGTGGTGELFF
-	TRBV6-1	-	TRBJ2-7	TGTGCCAGCAGGGAGGGACTGCTCTACGAGCAGTACTTC	CASREGLLYEQYF
TRBD1	TRBV7-9	-	TRBJ2-3	TGTGCCAGCAGCCCCAGTTGGGGGACAGGTAGCACAGATACGCAGTATTTT	CASSPSWGTGSTDTQYF
-	TRBV27	-	TRBJ1-1	TGTGCCAGCAGTACCCCGCGGGGCGCTGAAGCTTTCTTT	CASSTPRGAEAFF
-	TRBV4-3	-	TRBJ1-1	TGCGCCAGCAGCCAAACAGGGTGGAGCACTGAAGCTTTCTTT	CASSQTGWSTEAFF
-	TRBV27	once	TRBJ2-5	TGTGCCAGCAGTCCCGGCGGGACCCAGTACTTC	CASSPGGTQYF
-	TRBV11-2	once	TRBJ1-1	TGTGCCAGCAGCTTAAAATCAAACACTGAAGCTTTCTTT	CASSLKSNTEAFF
TRBD1	TRBV25-1	-	TRBJ2-1	TGTGCCAGCGGGACAGGGAAGTCTGATGAGCAGTTCTTC	CASGTGKSDEQFF
TRBD1	TRBV6-1	-	TRBJ1-5	TGTGCCAGCAGTGATAACGGACAGGGCAATCAGCCCCAGCATTTT	CASSDNGQGNQPQHF
-	TRBV27	-	TRBJ2-1	TGTGCCAGCAGTTTACTGCAGGGGCCTTGGGCTAGGGACAATGAGCAGTTCTTC	CASSLLQGPWARDNEQFF
-	TRBV5-1	-	TRBJ1-4	TGCGCCAGCAGCGAATACAGGGCGGCTAATGAAAAACTGTTTTTT	CASSEYRAANEKLFF
-	TRBV6-6	-	TRBJ1-1	TGTGCCAGCACGAGGGGGTCGAACACTGAAGCTTTCTTT	CASTRGSNTEAFF
TRBD1	TRBV7-9	-	TRBJ2-1	TGTGCCAGCAGCTTTCGACAGGGGGCTTTCAATGAGCAGTTCTTC	CASSFRQGAFNEQFF
TRBD2	TRBV5-1	-	TRBJ2-7	TGCGCCAGCAGCTTGGGATGGACTAGCGGGAGTTCCCACGAGCAGTACTTC	CASSLGWTSGSSHEQYF
-	TRBV10-1	-	TRBJ1-5	TGCGCCAGCAGTAATAAACACAGGGAACTACGGTGGGGCAATCAGCCCCAGCATTTT	CASSNKHRELRWGNQPQHF
-	TRBV27	-	TRBJ2-7	TGTGCCAGCAGTTTAACAGCCGTCTCCTACGAGCAGTACTTC	CASSLTAVSYEQYF